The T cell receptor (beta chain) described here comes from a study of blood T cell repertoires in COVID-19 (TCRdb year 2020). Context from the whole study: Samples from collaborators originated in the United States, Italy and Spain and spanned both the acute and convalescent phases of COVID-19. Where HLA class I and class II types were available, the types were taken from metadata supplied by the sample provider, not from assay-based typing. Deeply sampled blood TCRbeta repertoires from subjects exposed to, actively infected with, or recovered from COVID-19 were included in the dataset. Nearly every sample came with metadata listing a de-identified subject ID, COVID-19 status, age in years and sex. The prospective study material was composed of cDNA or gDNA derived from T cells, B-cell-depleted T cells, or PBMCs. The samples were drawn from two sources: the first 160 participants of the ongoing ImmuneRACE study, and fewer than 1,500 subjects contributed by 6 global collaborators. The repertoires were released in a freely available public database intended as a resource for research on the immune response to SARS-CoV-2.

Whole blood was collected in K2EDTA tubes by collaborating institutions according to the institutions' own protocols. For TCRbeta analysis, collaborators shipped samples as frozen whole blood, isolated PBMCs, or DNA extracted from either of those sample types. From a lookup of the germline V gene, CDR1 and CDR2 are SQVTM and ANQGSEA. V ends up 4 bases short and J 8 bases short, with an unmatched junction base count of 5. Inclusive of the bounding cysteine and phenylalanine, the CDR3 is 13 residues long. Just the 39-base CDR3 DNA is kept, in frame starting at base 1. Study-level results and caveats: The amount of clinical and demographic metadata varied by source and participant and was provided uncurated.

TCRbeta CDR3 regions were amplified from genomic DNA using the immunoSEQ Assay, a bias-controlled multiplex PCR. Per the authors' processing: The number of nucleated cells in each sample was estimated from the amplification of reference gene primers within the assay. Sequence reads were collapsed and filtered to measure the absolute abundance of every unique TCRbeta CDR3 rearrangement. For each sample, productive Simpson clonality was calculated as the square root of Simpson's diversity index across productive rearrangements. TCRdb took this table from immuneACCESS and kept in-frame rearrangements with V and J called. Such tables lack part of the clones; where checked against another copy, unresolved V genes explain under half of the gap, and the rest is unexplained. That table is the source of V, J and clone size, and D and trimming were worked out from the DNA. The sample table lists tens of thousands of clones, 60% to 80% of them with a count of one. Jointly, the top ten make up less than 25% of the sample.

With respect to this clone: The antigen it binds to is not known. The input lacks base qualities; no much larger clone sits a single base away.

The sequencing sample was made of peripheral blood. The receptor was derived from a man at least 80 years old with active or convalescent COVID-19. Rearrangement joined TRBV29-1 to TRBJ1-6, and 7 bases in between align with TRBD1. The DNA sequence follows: TGCAGCGTTGCGGGACAGCAAGATTCACCCCTCCACTTT. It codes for CSVAGQQDSPLHF.